This TCR beta chain was identified in a study of cytomegalovirus exposure and HLA in healthy donors. Notes on the study in general: Subsequent analysis showed first-cohort TCR clusters tending to co-occur in some 120 validation repertoires. The classifier, whose performance was assessed in both the original and validation cohorts, reportedly diagnosed cytomegalovirus status with high specificity and sensitivity. A list of 150 to 200 TCR beta chains associated with cytomegalovirus was given.

The method was immunoSEQ multiplex PCR; TCRdb's version includes in-frame clones alone and lacks a portion of them. Here the sample spans about 120,000 clones, 85% to 90% being singletons. V gave up 0 bases and J gave up 3 bases, with 8 bases separating them. The CDR3 has 14 residues. Germline V gene lookup returns CDR1 SGHRS and CDR2 YFSETQ. As regards this clone: As yet, its antigen is unknown.

The receptor's source is a young woman in good health and CMV-seronegative. V usage is TRBV5-1 and J usage is TRBJ2-3; D possibly corresponds to TRBD2 (5 bases). Specimen: PBMCs. CDR3 coding DNA: TGCGCCAGCAGCTTGGACGGGAATACAGATACGCAGTATTTT. It codes for CASSLDGNTDTQYF.